The 22 T cell receptor beta chains below all came from one sample that was sequenced in a study of Ad26.COV2.S vaccination and SARS-CoV-2 variants. Only in-frame clones appear in the TCRdb table, and some are missing; sequencing was by immunoSEQ multiplex PCR. The repertoire holds approximately 400,000 clones, 92% seen once, with around 4% in the top ten. This specimen consisted of peripheral blood, obtained after recovery from COVID-19. These receptors came from a human donor who had recovered from COVID-19.

The chain uses TRBV5-8 and TRBJ1-6; D is perhaps TRBD1 (5 bases). The CDR3 loop spans 17 amino acids. Germline V gene lookup returns CDR1 SGHTS and CDR2 YDEGEE. The ends were cut back, 1 base at V and 14 bases at J, with 25 bases in the middle. The CDR3 sequence is CASSLIQGKAPSLTLHF. DNA of the CDR3: TGTGCCAGCAGCTTGATTCAGGGAAAAGCCCCCTCCCTCACCCTCCACTTT.

The genes are TRBV12-3 or TRBV12-4 and TRBJ2-5; D may be TRBD2 (6 bases). The CDR3 consists of 12 residues. Between the trimmed V and J ends, which lost 7 bases and 4 bases, there was a span of 10 bases. CDR3 sequence reads: CASMAEGETQYF. CDR3 DNA: TGTGCCAGCATGGCGGAGGGAGAGACCCAGTACTTC.

V and J are TRBV5-6 and TRBJ1-2, with no clear D. Germline V gives CDR1 SGHDT, CDR2 YYEEEE. The ends were cut back, 4 bases at V and 1 base at J, with 11 bases in the middle. The CDR3 runs 14 residues. DNA for the CDR3: TGTGCCAGCAGCCAGAGGTGGGGTAACTATGGCTACACCTTC. Translating gives CASSQRWGNYGYTF.

This chain joins TRBV12-3 or TRBV12-4 and TRBJ2-5; 9 bases match TRBD2. Unmatched junction bases numbered 3, after V lost 6 bases and J lost 4 bases. The CDR3 has 13 amino acids. CDR3 amino acids: CASRGLAGETQYF. CDR3 bases: TGTGCCAGCAGGGGACTAGCCGGAGAGACCCAGTACTTC.

This chain links TRBV11-2 with TRBJ2-3, with D unclear. CDR1 is SGHAT and CDR2 is FQNNGV in the germline V gene. Trimming removed 2 bases at V and 5 bases at J, with 11 bases between. The CDR3 covers 14 residues. CDR3 coding DNA: TGTGCCAGCAGCTTAAGTGTTGTGGGAGATACGCAGTATTTT. The encoded protein is CASSLSVVGDTQYF. Variable domain in full (rest from reference TRBV11-2 and TRBJ2-3): EAGVAQSPRYKIIEKRQSVAFWCNPISGHATLYWYQQILGQGPKLLIQFQNNGVVDDSQLPKDRFSAERLKGVDSTLKIQPAKLEDSAVYLCASSLSVVGDTQYFGPGTRLTVL.

The V and J genes are TRBV10-1 and TRBJ2-1; D is uncertain. The CDR3 is 12 residues long. Trimming stripped 5 bases from V and 6 bases from J, with 8 bases between. Germline-derived CDR1 and CDR2 are WNHNN and SYGVQD (reference sequence). Written as DNA, the CDR3 is TGCGCCAGCAGTCTGGGTATCAATGAGCAGTTCTTC. Encoded protein: CASSLGINEQFF.

CDR3 sequence: CASSSAGAQQYF. CDR3 sequence (DNA): TGTGCCAGCAGTTCAGCGGGGGCGCAGCAGTATTTT. The V gene is TRBV27, the J gene TRBJ2-3, with TRBD2 identical over 8 bases. This CDR3 region has 12 residues. Trimming at V came to 4 bases and at J to 11 bases, leaving 5 bases not matched to a gene. CDR1 and CDR2 from the germline V gene are MNHEY and SMNVEV (reference sequence).

This chain links TRBV7-2 with TRBJ1-4, with D perhaps matching TRBD1 (5 bases). Deletions cut 3 bases from V and 13 bases from J, with 15 bases between. CDR3 size: 13 residues. Germline V CDR1 and CDR2: SGHTA, FQGNSA. The chain's CDR3 is CASSLGRGVGLFF. The CDR3, as DNA: TGTGCCAGCAGCTTGGGGCGGGGGGTCGGACTGTTTTTT.

The CDR3 region is CASSHPRLAGDTDTQYF. The DNA of the CDR3 is TGCGCCAGCAGCCACCCCAGGCTAGCGGGGGACACAGATACGCAGTATTTT. The chain combines TRBV4-3 with TRBJ2-3; 10 nucleotides line up with TRBD2. The CDR3 is made up of 17 amino acids. In germline, CDR1 is LGHNA, CDR2 YSLEER. The junction had 8 bases not matched to a gene; V was cut back by 3 bases and J by 2 bases.

The chain couples TRBV7-3 to TRBJ1-1; D might be TRBD1 (6 bases). With 2 bases removed from V and 2 bases from J, the gap between germline ends came to 9 bases. Germline-derived CDR1 and CDR2 are SGHTA and FQGTGA. CDR3 length: 14 residues. CDR3 loop: CASSLGGRNTEAFF. The CDR3 region has the DNA TGTGCCAGCAGCTTAGGGGGGCGCAACACTGAAGCTTTCTTT.

V usage is TRBV4-1 and J usage is TRBJ2-4; TRBD1 matches at 7 bases. The V gene's germline CDR1 is MGHRA and CDR2 YSYEKL. The CDR3 spans 14 residues. The V segment lost 1 base and the J segment 3 bases; nucleotides outside the gene matches: 0. The chain's CDR3 is CASSQGDSKNIQYF. The CDR3, as DNA: TGCGCCAGCAGCCAAGGGGACAGCAAAAACATTCAGTACTTC.

The gene calls are TRBV7-8 and TRBJ2-7, with D perhaps matching TRBD2 (5 bases). Germline-derived CDR1 and CDR2 are SGHVS and FQNEAQ. V was cut by 1 base and J by 2 bases, with 15 bases left in between. This CDR3 is built from 16 residues. Here the CDR3 DNA reads TGTGCCAGCAGCTTAGGGGGAGCGGTCATCGCCTACGAGCAGTACTTC. Protein sequence: CASSLGGAVIAYEQYF.

The V and J genes are TRBV5-6 and TRBJ2-7; 11 bases map to TRBD2. J lost 3 bases, V lost 7 bases, and 18 bases had no gene match. The V gene's germline CDR1 is SGHDT and CDR2 YYEEEE. The CDR3 loop spans 18 amino acids. The DNA of the CDR3 is TGTGCCAGCGGCCACAGGGAACTAGCGGGGGACCTCAGCTACGAGCAGTACTTC. Translated: CASGHRELAGDLSYEQYF.

This sequence joins TRBV2 and TRBJ1-6; D is undetermined. This CDR3 is 17 amino acids long. Trimming pared 2 bases from V and 0 bases from J, leaving 11 bases between. From germline, CDR1 is SNHLY and CDR2 FYNNEI. The CDR3 spells CASSELATSSYNSPLHF. Written as DNA, the CDR3 is TGTGCCAGCAGTGAATTGGCCACCAGCTCCTATAATTCACCCCTCCACTTT.

For this clone: Other DNA sequences of this sample code for an identical CDR3. This chain links TRBV29-1 with TRBJ2-7; D is ambiguous. This CDR3 spans 10 amino acids. Per the germline V gene, CDR1 is SQVTM and CDR2 is ANQGSEA. V dropped 4 bases and J dropped 3 bases, with 4 bases sitting between them. CDR3 residues: CSVGSYEQYF. For the CDR3, the DNA is TGCAGCGTTGGAAGCTACGAGCAGTACTTC.

This clone was detected once. The rearrangement joins TRBV6-5 to TRBJ1-3; D gene uncertain. The CDR3 is 12 residues long. With 8 bases removed from V and 7 bases from J, the gap between germline ends came to 12 bases. CDR1 and CDR2 from the germline V gene are MNHEY and SVGAGI. The DNA for the CDR3 is TGTGCCAGCGGTCCTTCTCGCAACACCATATATTTT. It is translated as CASGPSRNTIYF.

This clone occurred a few times. This sequence joins TRBV7-8 and TRBJ1-4; 8 bases fit TRBD1. This CDR3 is built from 16 residues. From germline, CDR1 is SGHVS and CDR2 FQNEAQ. The V segment lost 2 bases and the J segment 4 bases; nucleotides outside the gene matches: 6. CDR3 protein: CASSLILTGDNEKLFF. The DNA for the CDR3 is TGTGCCAGCAGCTTAATTTTGACAGGGGATAATGAAAAACTGTTTTTT.

The chain employs TRBV27 and TRBJ1-2; TRBD1 matches at 10 bases. The CDR3 spans 13 residues. The V segment lost 5 bases and the J segment 5 bases; nucleotides outside the gene matches: 2. Germline V CDR1 and CDR2: MNHEY, SMNVEV (reference sequence). This chain's CDR3 is CASSGQGEYGYTF. CDR3 sequence (DNA): TGTGCCAGCAGTGGACAGGGGGAGTATGGCTACACCTTC.

The V and J genes are TRBV4-2 and TRBJ2-2; TRBD2 agrees at 8 bases. The CDR3 totals 15 residues. Germline V gene data show CDR1 as LGHNA and CDR2 as YNFKEQ. With 8 bases clipped from V and 0 bases from J, the junction kept 5 bases outside the gene matches. The CDR3 here is CASQIAGSNTGELFF. The CDR3 DNA is TGTGCCAGCCAGATAGCGGGATCGAACACCGGGGAGCTGTTTTTT.

The chain combines TRBV7-2 with TRBJ1-1; D not resolved. Germline V gene sequence: CDR1 SGHTA, CDR2 FQGNSA. V was cut by 5 bases and J by 0 bases, with 7 bases left in between. CDR3 length equals 13 residues. CDR3 nucleotide sequence: TGTGCCAGCAGCAGGAACATGAACACTGAAGCTTTCTTT. Protein product: CASSRNMNTEAFF.

The chain couples TRBV25-1 to TRBJ1-1; perhaps TRBD1 as D (5 bases). V was trimmed by 3 bases and J by 5 bases, leaving 13 bases between them. CDR1 and CDR2 (germline): MGHDK, SYGVNS. The CDR3 spans 14 residues. For the CDR3, the DNA is TGTGCCAGCAGTGACCCAGGGTCTTGGACTGAAGCTTTCTTT. Translation: CASSDPGSWTEAFF.

The chain joins TRBV12-5 to TRBJ1-2; weak D call: TRBD1 (5 bases). Germline CDR1 reads LGHNT; CDR2 reads FRNRAP. With 4 bases removed from V and 1 base from J, the gap between germline ends came to 16 bases. The CDR3 is 16 residues long. CDR3 in amino acids: CASGSRREGSNYGYTF. CDR3 DNA: TGTGCTAGTGGTTCGAGGAGGGAGGGGAGTAACTATGGCTACACCTTC.